Only one count was recorded for the clone carrying this TCR beta chain. A much more abundant neighbour one base away suggests this may be a read error. This specimen comes from a study of molecular identifiers for immune sequencing clone quantification. TCRdb recomputed calls from the PCR reads with MiXCR, one row per CDR3 protein. This sample has about 320,000 distinct CDR3 sequences, with roughly a quarter found just once. The germline V gene has CDR1 SGHRS and CDR2 YFSETQ. CDR3 size: 16 residues. The specimen sequenced was naive CD8+ T cells from blood, with Jurkat cell RNA spiked in. Subset of the sample: FACS-sorted CD8+CD4-CCR7+CD45RA+ naive T cells. This TCR was sampled from a human donor in good health. Some libraries in this study had Jurkat cell RNA spiked in. This rearrangement joins TRBV5-1 to TRBJ1-1; 12 bases line up with TRBD1. The CDR3 region has the DNA TGCGCCCGCAGCGCCGGGACAGGGGGCGCGGACACTGAAGCTTTCTTT. Its protein product is CARSAGTGGADTEAFF.